This entry describes one T cell receptor beta chain. Antigen unknown. Germline CDR1 and CDR2: SGHRS and YFSETQ. Trimming stripped 1 base from V and 7 bases from J, with 10 bases between. The CDR3 extends over 13 amino acids. Noted time point: newly diagnosed GD, antithyroid drugs for less than 3 months. PBMCs were the source of the RNA used for TCR sequencing. Staff took approximately 8.7 milliliters of peripheral blood and put it into EDTA tubes. These data belong to a study of regulatory T cells in long-lasting Graves disease. The study's findings and limits: The study found lower TCR diversity in persistent Graves' patients than in newly diagnosed ones.

With iRepertoire HTBI primers and Arm-PCR of CDR3 regions, TCR beta libraries were built. TCRdb fed the multiplex PCR reads into MiXCR, producing one record per CDR3 protein. The sample carries 450,000 to 700,000 distinct CDR3 sequences, roughly 14% recorded once. The sample was also reused in another study, on T cells in Graves' hyperthyroidism and ophthalmopathy. In that study: Clinical symptoms, serum thyroxine, TRAb, thyroid ultrasound and orbital computed tomography established diagnosis. The HTBI primer set was used in a first-round RT-PCR of the TCR CDR3.

The rearrangement joins TRBV5-1 to TRBJ2-3; unclear D gene. The specimen was peripheral blood mononuclear cells (PBMCs), collected at new diagnosis, from a patient treated with antithyroid drugs. This sequence originates from a man between 25 and 39 years old with Graves disease. In DNA, the CDR3 is TGCGCCAGCAGCTTGATAGCATCCAATACGCAGTATTTT. Amino acid sequence: CASSLIASNTQYF. Drawing the rest from reference TRBV5-1 and TRBJ2-3, the complete variable domain is KAGVTQTPRYLIKTRGQQVTLSCSPISGHRSVSWYQQTPGQGLQFLFEYFSETQRNKGNFPGRFSGRQFSNSRSEMNVSTLELGDSALYLCASSLIASNTQYFGPGTRLTVL.